A single sample gave rise to the 26 T cell receptor beta chains below, sequenced in a study of radiation and T cells in renal cell carcinoma (dated by TCRdb to 2018 to 2021). Library generation was performed with the immunoSEQ multiplex PCR assay. Drawn from immuneACCESS, this table holds only the in-frame rearrangements with V and J called that TCRdb kept. Clones are partly lost; checked studies trace under half to an unresolved V gene and leave the rest unexplained. This sample holds thousands of clones; over 60% were observed only once. The top ten clones comprise 20% of the sample. What the time point label conveys for this sample: tumor resected at nephrectomy. Per the publication, the treatment or condition label means: treatment-naive control, cytoreductive nephrectomy. The source material was tumor tissue, sampled from a patient whose treatment was nephrectomy without radiotherapy. These receptors came from a man between 60 and 75 years old with renal cell carcinoma.

This clone was detected a few times. V usage is TRBV29-1 and J usage is TRBJ1-1; 7 bases map to TRBD1. The ends lost 7 bases at V and 4 bases at J; junction bases unmatched: 9. The CDR3 consists of 13 residues. Germline CDR1 SQVTM, CDR2 ANQGSEA. CDR3 sequence: CSARRGVSTEAFF. CDR3 nucleotides: TGCAGCGCCCGCAGGGGGGTGAGCACTGAAGCTTTCTTT.

The table lists this clone with a few counts. The chain is built from TRBV6-4 and TRBJ2-1; TRBD2 matches at 12 bases. With V trimmed by 7 bases and J by 10 bases, 11 bases remained unmatched. Germline CDR1 reads MRHNA; CDR2 reads SNTAGT. This CDR3 contains 15 residues. CDR3 coding DNA: TGTGCCAGCAAGGAGACTAGCGGGAGTTCCCAGGAGCAGTTCTTC. This gives the protein CASKETSGSSQEQFF.

This CDR3 reads CASSSRDRLAESDTQYF. Here the CDR3 DNA reads TGTGCCAGCTCATCGCGGGACAGACTAGCGGAGTCAGATACGCAGTATTTT. The V and J genes are TRBV18 and TRBJ2-3, with TRBD2 matching 9 bases. CDR1 KGHSH and CDR2 LQKENI come from the germline V gene. The J segment lost 4 bases and the V segment lost 5 bases, leaving 13 bases of the junction unmatched. The CDR3 consists of 17 residues.

The chain carries TRBV5-1 and TRBJ2-3; 7 nucleotides agree with TRBD2. V was pared by 4 bases and J by 1 base, with 12 bases of the junction left unmatched. There are 17 residues in the CDR3. Germline V lookup: CDR1 SGHRS, CDR2 YFSETQ. CDR3 protein: CASSLLTSGDGTDTQYF. The CDR3 DNA reads TGCGCCAGCAGCCTACTTACAAGCGGGGACGGCACAGATACGCAGTATTTT.

V usage is TRBV6-1 and J usage is TRBJ2-7; TRBD2 agrees at 11 bases. Germline V CDR1 and CDR2: MNHNS, SASEGT. Trimming cost V 2 bases and J 4 bases; bases outside gene matches: 7. CDR3 size: 16 residues. CDR3 in DNA: TGTGCCAGCAGTGAATCGGGACTAGCGGAGGGATACGAGCAGTACTTC. Translating it yields CASSESGLAEGYEQYF.

V usage is TRBV10-2 and J usage is TRBJ2-5; possible D gene TRBD1, 6 bases. CDR3 length: 14 amino acids. V was cut by 6 bases and J by 5 bases, with 16 bases left in between. Per the germline V gene, CDR1 is WSHSY and CDR2 is SAAADI. CDR3 in amino acids: CASSADRPWETQYF. CDR3 DNA sequence: TGCGCCAGCAGCGCCGACAGGCCGTGGGAGACCCAGTACTTC.

The V call is TRBV7-4, the J call TRBJ2-7; D not resolved. From germline, CDR1 is SGHVT and CDR2 SQSDAQ. The CDR3 extends over 13 amino acids. V shed 5 bases and J shed 5 bases, with 13 bases lying between them. This CDR3 is CASSPPWQNEQYF. CDR3 bases: TGTGCCAGCAGCCCCCCTTGGCAGAACGAGCAGTACTTC.

A few counts support this clone. V and J are TRBV11-3 and TRBJ2-1, with 10 positions matching TRBD1. Looked up from germline, CDR1 is SGHNT and CDR2 is YENEEA. This CDR3 region has 13 residues. The V gene end was trimmed by 8 bases and the J gene end by 6 bases; junction bases not matched to a gene: 4. Here the CDR3 DNA reads TGTGCCAGCGGGACAGGGGTCGGCAATGAGCAGTTCTTC. Amino acid sequence: CASGTGVGNEQFF.

This chain joins TRBV9 and TRBJ1-1; no clear D. The CDR3 is 13 amino acids. With 0 bases removed from V and 0 bases from J, the gap between germline ends came to 3 bases. CDR1 and CDR2 (germline): SGDLS, YYNGEE. The DNA for the CDR3 is TGTGCCAGCAGCGTAGGAATGAACACTGAAGCTTTCTTT. It specifies CASSVGMNTEAFF.

J is TRBJ2-3 and V is TRBV7-3; D may be TRBD2 (6 bases). This CDR3 is built from 13 residues. V was clipped by 2 bases and J by 4 bases, with 7 bases between them. Germline CDR1 is SGHTA and CDR2 is FQGTGA. CDR3 protein: CASSLERADTQYF. The CDR3 DNA reads as TGTGCCAGCAGCTTAGAGCGGGCAGATACGCAGTATTTT.

This chain uses TRBV2 with TRBJ2-3, with TRBD2 identical over 7 bases. Germline V gives CDR1 SNHLY, CDR2 FYNNEI. V lost 4 bases and J lost 2; bases outside the gene matches: 3. The CDR3 sequence is 14 residues long. CDR3 bases: TGTGCCAGCAGTGCACTAGCGCTCACAGATACGCAGTATTTT. Translation: CASSALALTDTQYF.

This CDR3 is CASSQVGTGPYEQYF. CDR3 DNA: TGTGCCAGCAGCCAAGTCGGGACAGGGCCCTACGAGCAGTACTTC. V and J are TRBV4-2 and TRBJ2-5, with 9 bases lining up with TRBD1. The end of the DNA fits TRBJ2-7 better, so the J call may be wrong. The V gene's germline CDR1 is LGHNA and CDR2 YNFKEQ. This CDR3 spans 15 amino acids.

This clone turned up a few times. The chain carries TRBV7-3 and TRBJ2-3, with D possibly matching TRBD2 (6 bases). Trimming pared 3 bases from V and 0 bases from J, leaving 7 bases between. The germline gives CDR1 SGHTA, CDR2 FQGTGA. CDR3 length: 14 residues. The CDR3 loop reads CASSFGGSTDTQYF. CDR3 nucleotides: TGTGCCAGCAGCTTCGGGGGTAGCACAGATACGCAGTATTTT. Drawing the rest from reference TRBV7-3 and TRBJ2-3, the complete variable domain is GAGVSQTPSNKVTEKGKYVELRCDPISGHTALYWYRQSLGQGPEFLIYFQGTGAADDSGLPNDRFFAVRPEGSVSTLKIQRTERGDSAVYLCASSFGGSTDTQYFGPGTRLTVL.

This clone was observed a few times. The chain joins TRBV5-1 to TRBJ1-1, with a possible D match to TRBD1 (5 bases). V shed 4 bases and J shed 6 bases, with 10 bases lying between them. Germline V gene data show CDR1 as SGHRS and CDR2 as YFSETQ. The CDR3 runs 12 residues. CDR3: CASSVGGAEAFF. CDR3 sequence (DNA): TGCGCCAGCAGCGTTGGGGGGGCTGAAGCTTTCTTT. Complete variable domain (other parts from reference TRBV5-1 and TRBJ1-1): KAGVTQTPRYLIKTRGQQVTLSCSPISGHRSVSWYQQTPGQGLQFLFEYFSETQRNKGNFPGRFSGRQFSNSRSEMNVSTLELGDSALYLCASSVGGAEAFFGQGTRLTVV.

The chain employs TRBV5-1 and TRBJ2-7; D is undetermined. The CDR3 contains 13 residues. V gave up 0 bases and J gave up 3 bases, with 7 bases separating them. Germline V gives CDR1 SGHRS, CDR2 YFSETQ. CDR3 residues: CASSLGVNYEQYF. CDR3 bases: TGCGCCAGCAGCTTGGGAGTGAACTACGAGCAGTACTTC.

This chain uses TRBV19 with TRBJ2-2, with D possibly matching TRBD2 (6 bases). Germline lookup yields CDR1 LNHDA and CDR2 SQIVND (reference sequence). This CDR3 region has 17 residues. The V and J ends lost 3 bases and 5 bases respectively, with 19 bases between them. The DNA for the CDR3 is TGTGCCAGTAGTATCGGCACCGGGAGCCTCTCAACCGGGGAGCTGTTTTTT. This gives the protein CASSIGTGSLSTGELFF.

The gene calls are TRBV6-1 and TRBJ2-3; TRBD1 matches 8 bases. The CDR3 is made up of 14 amino acids. V shed 6 bases and J 2 bases; nucleotides not matched to a gene: 4. CDR1 and CDR2 (germline): MNHNS, SASEGT. The DNA of the CDR3 is TGTGCCAGCAGCGGACAGGGCCACACAGATACGCAGTATTTT. Its translation is CASSGQGHTDTQYF.

The rearrangement joins TRBV19 to TRBJ2-7; no clear D. The germline V gene has CDR1 LNHDA and CDR2 SQIVND (reference sequence). The length of the CDR3 is 13 residues. V lost 2 bases, J lost 2 bases, and 7 bases lay in between. The CDR3 DNA reads as TGTGCCAGTAGTATATCTAACACCTACGAGCAGTACTTC. Residues: CASSISNTYEQYF.

The rearrangement uses TRBV6-5 and TRBJ2-7; perhaps TRBD1 as D (5 bases). V was trimmed by 6 bases and J by 2 bases, leaving 11 bases between them. This CDR3 is built from 13 residues. CDR1 and CDR2 (germline): MNHEY, SVGAGI. DNA for the CDR3: TGTGCCAGCAGCCCTGGACAAACCTACGAGCAGTACTTC. Its protein is CASSPGQTYEQYF.

This rearrangement joins TRBV7-6 to TRBJ2-7, with 8 bases lining up with TRBD1. There are 14 residues in the CDR3. V lost 5 bases to trimming and J lost 6 bases; unmatched junction nucleotides: 9. Germline V gene data show CDR1 as SGHVS and CDR2 as FNYEAQ. The CDR3 loop reads CASSPRTGSVEQYF. The CDR3 DNA reads as TGTGCCAGCAGCCCACGGACAGGGTCGGTCGAGCAGTACTTC.

This clone has only a few counts. This rearrangement joins TRBV11-2 to TRBJ2-7, with 13 bases matching TRBD2. The CDR3 consists of 15 residues. The trim removed 1 base at V and 3 bases at J, leaving 0 bases unmatched. Germline-derived CDR1 and CDR2 are SGHAT and FQNNGV. CDR3 sequence reads: CASSLGLAGGYEQYF. DNA for the CDR3: TGTGCCAGCAGCTTAGGACTAGCGGGGGGCTACGAGCAGTACTTC.

J is TRBJ2-1 and V is TRBV25-1; TRBD1 aligns across 10 bases. V dropped 3 bases and J dropped 3; count of bases not matched to a gene: 5. The germline V gene has CDR1 MGHDK and CDR2 SYGVNS. The CDR3 spans 16 residues. The CDR3 sequence: CASSDPGQGGYNEQFF. The CDR3 DNA is TGTGCCAGCAGTGACCCCGGACAGGGGGGCTACAATGAGCAGTTCTTC.

This clone was found a few times. The V gene is TRBV18, the J gene TRBJ1-4; D gene unclear. Germline CDR1 and CDR2: KGHSH and LQKENI. The CDR3 is 13 residues long. Trimming cost V 0 bases and J 8 bases, with 7 bases left between them. The CDR3 is CASSPPGREKLFF. For the CDR3, the DNA is TGTGCCAGCTCACCACCGGGCAGAGAAAAACTGTTTTTT.

A few counts support this clone. This chain uses TRBV10-3 with TRBJ1-5; D not certain. The length of the CDR3 is 13 residues. The V gene's germline CDR1 is ENHRY and CDR2 SYGVKD. Trimming took off 6 bases at V and 2 bases at J, with 8 bases between the two ends. CDR3: CAIRAEGNQPQHF. CDR3 coding DNA: TGTGCCATCAGGGCAGAGGGCAATCAGCCCCAGCATTTT.

The chain carries TRBV29-1 and TRBJ1-2, with D hard to call. CDR1 and CDR2 from the germline V gene are SQVTM and ANQGSEA. V lost 1 base to trimming and J lost 7 bases, with 13 bases between them. This CDR3 comprises 13 residues. The CDR3 region is CSVEVSLEGGYTF. CDR3 sequence (DNA): TGCAGCGTTGAAGTCTCCCTAGAGGGTGGCTACACCTTC.

The chain uses TRBV5-1 and TRBJ2-2; 8 nucleotides align to TRBD1. Germline loops: CDR1 SGHRS, CDR2 YFSETQ. The length of the CDR3 is 17 residues. Losses at the gene ends were 6 bases for V and 1 base for J; bases not matched to a gene: 11. The CDR3 DNA follows: TGCGCCAGCACCCGCCCGGAGGGGACAGGGAACACCGGGGAGCTGTTTTTT. It encodes CASTRPEGTGNTGELFF.